The 2 T cell receptor beta chains presented below share a single source sample, sequenced in a study of yellow fever vaccine responses in identical twins (dated by TCRdb to between 2017 and 2018). The library relied on RT-PCR. The sample was run on an Illumina HiSeq 2500. The raw public data were reprocessed by TCRdb itself: fastp quality trimming at Q25, MiXCR clonotype calling, in-frame beta chains only. Duplicate CDR3 protein sequences are folded into a single record with the most common DNA and genes. The sample includes 7,000 or so distinct CDR3 sequences, with 70% to 90% observed a single time. The ten most abundant clones make up about 1.1% of the sample. Sequencing used T cells from blood (PBMCs), unsorted or a sorted subset (not recorded which), obtained before or after yellow fever vaccination (not recorded which). The origin of the receptors is a woman aged 18-29 years who received the yellow fever vaccine. Donor details come from another sample of the same person, matched by shared clones.

V gene TRBV4-1 combines with J gene TRBJ1-5; 7 nucleotides align to TRBD1. Per the germline V gene, CDR1 is MGHRA and CDR2 is YSYEKL. The CDR3 runs to 14 residues. Trimming took 1 base from V and 6 from J; bases not matched to a gene: 3. Written as DNA, the CDR3 is TGCGCCAGCAGCCAAGGACAGGGAGGTCAGCCCCAGCATTTT. Residues: CASSQGQGGQPQHF.

This chain connects TRBV12-3 or TRBV12-4 to TRBJ2-2; a weak D match, TRBD1 (5 bases). The CDR3 extends over 13 amino acids. Trimming pared 7 bases from V and 5 bases from J, leaving 11 bases between. For the CDR3, the DNA is TGTGCCAGCACCCAAAAGGGGACCGGGGAGCTGTTTTTT. It translates to CASTQKGTGELFF.